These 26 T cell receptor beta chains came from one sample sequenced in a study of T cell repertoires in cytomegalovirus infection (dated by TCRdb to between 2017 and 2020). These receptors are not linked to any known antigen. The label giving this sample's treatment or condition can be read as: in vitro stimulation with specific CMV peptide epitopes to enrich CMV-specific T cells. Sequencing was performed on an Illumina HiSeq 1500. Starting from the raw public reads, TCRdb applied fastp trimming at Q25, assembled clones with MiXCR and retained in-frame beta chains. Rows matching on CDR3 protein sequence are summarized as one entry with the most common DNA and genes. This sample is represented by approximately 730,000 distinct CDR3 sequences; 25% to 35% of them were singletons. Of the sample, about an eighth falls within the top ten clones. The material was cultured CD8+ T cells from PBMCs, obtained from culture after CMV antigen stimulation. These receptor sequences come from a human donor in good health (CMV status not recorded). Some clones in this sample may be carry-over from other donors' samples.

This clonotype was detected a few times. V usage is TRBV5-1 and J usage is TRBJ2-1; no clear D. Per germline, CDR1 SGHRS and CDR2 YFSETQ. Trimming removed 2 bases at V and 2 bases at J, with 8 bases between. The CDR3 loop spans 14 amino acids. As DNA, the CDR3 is TGCGCCAGCAGCTTACGGAACACCTACAATGAGCAGTTCTTC. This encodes CASSLRNTYNEQFF.

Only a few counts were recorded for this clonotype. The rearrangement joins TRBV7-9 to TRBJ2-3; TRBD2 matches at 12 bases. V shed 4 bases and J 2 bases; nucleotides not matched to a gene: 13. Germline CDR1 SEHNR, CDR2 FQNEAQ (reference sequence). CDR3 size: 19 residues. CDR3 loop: CASSSLTRLAGDFTDTQYF. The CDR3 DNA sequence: TGTGCCAGCAGCTCACTTACCCGACTAGCGGGGGACTTCACAGATACGCAGTATTTT.

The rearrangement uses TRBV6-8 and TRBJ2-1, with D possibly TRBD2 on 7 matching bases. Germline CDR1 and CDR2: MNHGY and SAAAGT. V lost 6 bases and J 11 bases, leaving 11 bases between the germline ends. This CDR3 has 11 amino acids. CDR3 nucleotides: TGTGCCAGCAGGGGGGGGACAAAGCAGTTCTTC. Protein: CASRGGTKQFF.

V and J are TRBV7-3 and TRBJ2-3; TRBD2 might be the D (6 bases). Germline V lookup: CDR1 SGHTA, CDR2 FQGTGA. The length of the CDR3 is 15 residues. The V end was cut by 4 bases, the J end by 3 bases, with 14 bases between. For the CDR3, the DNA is TGTGCCAGCAGCTCGGACTACCCTAGGACAGATACGCAGTATTTT. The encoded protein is CASSSDYPRTDTQYF.

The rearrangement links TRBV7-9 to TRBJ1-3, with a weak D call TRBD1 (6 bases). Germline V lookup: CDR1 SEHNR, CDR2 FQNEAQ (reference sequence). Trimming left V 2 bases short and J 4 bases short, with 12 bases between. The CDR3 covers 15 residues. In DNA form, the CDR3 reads TGTGCCAGCAGCTTATGGACAGAAAAAGGAAACACCATATATTTT. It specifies CASSLWTEKGNTIYF.

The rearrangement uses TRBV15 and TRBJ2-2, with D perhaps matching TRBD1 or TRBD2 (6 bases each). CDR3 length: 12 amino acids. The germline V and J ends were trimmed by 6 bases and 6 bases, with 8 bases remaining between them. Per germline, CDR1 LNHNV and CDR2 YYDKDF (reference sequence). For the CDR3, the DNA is TGTGCCACCAGAAGGGGGGCCGGGGAGCTGTTTTTT. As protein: CATRRGAGELFF. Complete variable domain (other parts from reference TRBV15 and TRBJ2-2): DAMVIQNPRYQVTQFGKPVTLSCSQTLNHNVMYWYQQKSSQAPKLLFHYYDKDFNNEADTPDNFQSRRPNTSFCFLDIRSPGLGDTAMYLCATRRGAGELFFGEGSRLTVL.

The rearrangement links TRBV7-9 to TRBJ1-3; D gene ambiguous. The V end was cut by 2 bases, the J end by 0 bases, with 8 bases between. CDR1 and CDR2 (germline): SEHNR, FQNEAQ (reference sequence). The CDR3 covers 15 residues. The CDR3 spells CASSLRSSSGNTIYF. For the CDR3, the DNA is TGTGCCAGCAGCTTAAGATCTAGCTCTGGAAACACCATATATTTT.

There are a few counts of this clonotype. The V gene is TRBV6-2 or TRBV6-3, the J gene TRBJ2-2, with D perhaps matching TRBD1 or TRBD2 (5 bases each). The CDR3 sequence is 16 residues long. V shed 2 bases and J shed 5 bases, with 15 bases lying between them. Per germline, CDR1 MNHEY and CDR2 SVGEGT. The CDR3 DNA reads TGTGCCAGCAGTTACCAGGGACCTATTGGGACCGGGGAGCTGTTTTTT. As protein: CASSYQGPIGTGELFF.

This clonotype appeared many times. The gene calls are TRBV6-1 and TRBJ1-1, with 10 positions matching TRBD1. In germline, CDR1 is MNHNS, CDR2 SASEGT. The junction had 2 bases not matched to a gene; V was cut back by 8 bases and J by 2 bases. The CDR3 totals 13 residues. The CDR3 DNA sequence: TGTGCCAGCGGGACAGGGGTTAACACTGAAGCTTTCTTT. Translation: CASGTGVNTEAFF.

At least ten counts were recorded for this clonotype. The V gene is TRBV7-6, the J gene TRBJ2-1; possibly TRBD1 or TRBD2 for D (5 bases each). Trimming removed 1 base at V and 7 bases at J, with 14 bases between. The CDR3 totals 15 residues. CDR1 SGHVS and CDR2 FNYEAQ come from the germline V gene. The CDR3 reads CASSLGGTYKNEQFF. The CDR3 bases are TGTGCCAGCAGCTTAGGGGGGACCTACAAAAATGAGCAGTTCTTC.

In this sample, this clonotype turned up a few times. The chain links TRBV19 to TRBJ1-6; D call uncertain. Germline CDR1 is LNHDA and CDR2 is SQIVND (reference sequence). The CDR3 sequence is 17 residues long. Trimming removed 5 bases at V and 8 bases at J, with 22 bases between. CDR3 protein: CASSSRPVINFDSPLHF. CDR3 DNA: TGTGCCAGTAGTTCGCGACCTGTAATTAATTTTGATTCACCCCTCCACTTT.

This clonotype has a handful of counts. The CDR3 spells CASKGVRTGNTIYF. In DNA form, the CDR3 reads TGTGCCAGCAAAGGGGTTAGGACTGGAAACACCATATATTTT. The V gene is TRBV28, the J gene TRBJ1-3; the D gene is possibly TRBD1 (5 bases). Germline values: CDR1 MDHEN, CDR2 SYDVKM. The CDR3 length is 14 residues. Trimming shortened V by 7 bases and J by 2 bases, and 12 bases separated the two germline ends.

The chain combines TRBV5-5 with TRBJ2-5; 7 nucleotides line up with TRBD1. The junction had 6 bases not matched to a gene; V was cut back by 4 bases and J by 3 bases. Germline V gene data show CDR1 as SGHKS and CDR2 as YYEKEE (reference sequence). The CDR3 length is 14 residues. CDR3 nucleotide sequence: TGTGCCAGCAGCCCCGTCGACAGGGAAGAGACCCAGTACTTC. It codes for CASSPVDREETQYF.

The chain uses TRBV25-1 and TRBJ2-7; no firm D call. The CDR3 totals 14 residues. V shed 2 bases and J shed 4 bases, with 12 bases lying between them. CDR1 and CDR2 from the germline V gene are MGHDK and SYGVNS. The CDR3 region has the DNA TGTGCCAGCAGTGAAATGGGTAAACGTTACGAGCAGTACTTC. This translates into CASSEMGKRYEQYF.

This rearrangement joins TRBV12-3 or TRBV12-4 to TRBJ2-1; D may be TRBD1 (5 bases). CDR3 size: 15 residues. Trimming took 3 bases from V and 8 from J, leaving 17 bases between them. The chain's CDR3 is CASSFGSGYWDEQFF. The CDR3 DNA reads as TGTGCCAGCAGTTTCGGGTCAGGGTATTGGGATGAGCAGTTCTTC.

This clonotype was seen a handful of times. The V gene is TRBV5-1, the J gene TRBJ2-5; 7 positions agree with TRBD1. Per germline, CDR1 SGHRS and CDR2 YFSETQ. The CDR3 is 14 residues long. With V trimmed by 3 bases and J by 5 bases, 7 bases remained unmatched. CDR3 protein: CASSSSTGLETQYF. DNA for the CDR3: TGCGCCAGCAGCTCCTCGACAGGGCTGGAGACCCAGTACTTC.

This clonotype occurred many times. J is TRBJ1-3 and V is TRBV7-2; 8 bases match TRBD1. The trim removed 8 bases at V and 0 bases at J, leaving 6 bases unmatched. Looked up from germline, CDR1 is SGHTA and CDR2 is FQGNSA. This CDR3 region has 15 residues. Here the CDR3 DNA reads TGTGCCAGCTCAAGGACAGGGCTCTCTGGAAACACCATATATTTT. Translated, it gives CASSRTGLSGNTIYF.

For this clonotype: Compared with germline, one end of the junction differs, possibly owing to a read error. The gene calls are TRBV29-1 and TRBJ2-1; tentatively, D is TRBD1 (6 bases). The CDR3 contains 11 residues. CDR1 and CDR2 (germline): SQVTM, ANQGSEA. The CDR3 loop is CSVEDGRGKNF. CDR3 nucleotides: TGCAGCGTTGAAGACGGCAGGGGTAAAAACTTC.

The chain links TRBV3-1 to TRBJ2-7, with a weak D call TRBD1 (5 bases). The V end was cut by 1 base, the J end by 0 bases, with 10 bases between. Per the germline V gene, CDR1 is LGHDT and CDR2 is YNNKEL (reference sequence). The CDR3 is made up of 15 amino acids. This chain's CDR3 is CASSQGQPSSYEQYF. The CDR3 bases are TGTGCCAGCAGCCAAGGACAGCCTAGCTCCTACGAGCAGTACTTC.

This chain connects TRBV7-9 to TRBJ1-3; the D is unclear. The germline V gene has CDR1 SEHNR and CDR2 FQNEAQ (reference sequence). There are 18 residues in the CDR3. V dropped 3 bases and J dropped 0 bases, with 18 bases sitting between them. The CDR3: CASSFPRLEDISGNTIYF. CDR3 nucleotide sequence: TGTGCCAGCAGCTTCCCACGCCTCGAGGATATCTCTGGAAACACCATATATTTT.

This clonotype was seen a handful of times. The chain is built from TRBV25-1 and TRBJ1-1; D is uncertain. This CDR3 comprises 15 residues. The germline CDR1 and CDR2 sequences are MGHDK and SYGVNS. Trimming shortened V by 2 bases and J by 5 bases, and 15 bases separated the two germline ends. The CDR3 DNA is TGTGCCAGCAGTGAAGGACGTTACCGGAAGACTGAAGCTTTCTTT. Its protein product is CASSEGRYRKTEAFF.

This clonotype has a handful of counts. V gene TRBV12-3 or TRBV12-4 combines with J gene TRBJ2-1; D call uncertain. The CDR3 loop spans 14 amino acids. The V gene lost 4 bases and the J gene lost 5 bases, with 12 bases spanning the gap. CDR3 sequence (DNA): TGTGCCAGCAGTTCGGCGGTTTACCACAATGAGCAGTTCTTC. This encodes CASSSAVYHNEQFF.

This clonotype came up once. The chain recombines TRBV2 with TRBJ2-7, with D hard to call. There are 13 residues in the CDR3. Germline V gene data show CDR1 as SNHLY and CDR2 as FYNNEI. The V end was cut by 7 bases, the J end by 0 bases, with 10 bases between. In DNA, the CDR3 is TGTGCCAGCACGCAGCAACCCTCCTACGAGCAGTACGTC. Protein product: CASTQQPSYEQYV.

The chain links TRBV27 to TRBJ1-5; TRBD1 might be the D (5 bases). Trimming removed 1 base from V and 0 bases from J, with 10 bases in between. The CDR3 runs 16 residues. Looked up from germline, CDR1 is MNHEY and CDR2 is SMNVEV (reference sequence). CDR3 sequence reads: CASSLWAGYSNQPQHF. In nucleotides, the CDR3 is TGTGCCAGCAGTTTATGGGCAGGGTATAGCAATCAGCCCCAGCATTTT.

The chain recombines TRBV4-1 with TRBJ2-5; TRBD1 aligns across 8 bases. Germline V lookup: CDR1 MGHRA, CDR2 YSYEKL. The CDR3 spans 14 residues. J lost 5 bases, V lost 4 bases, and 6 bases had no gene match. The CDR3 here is CASSPNRGVETQYF. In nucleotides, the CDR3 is TGCGCCAGCAGCCCAAACAGGGGGGTGGAGACCCAGTACTTC.

The CDR3 nucleotides are TGTGCCACCTTGACAGGGGCGAGCACCGGGGAGCTGTTTTTT. This codes for CATLTGASTGELFF. The V gene is TRBV2, the J gene TRBJ2-2; TRBD1 aligns across 8 bases. Per the germline V gene, CDR1 is SNHLY and CDR2 is FYNNEI. The trim removed 10 bases at V and 4 bases at J, leaving 8 bases unmatched. The CDR3 consists of 14 residues.